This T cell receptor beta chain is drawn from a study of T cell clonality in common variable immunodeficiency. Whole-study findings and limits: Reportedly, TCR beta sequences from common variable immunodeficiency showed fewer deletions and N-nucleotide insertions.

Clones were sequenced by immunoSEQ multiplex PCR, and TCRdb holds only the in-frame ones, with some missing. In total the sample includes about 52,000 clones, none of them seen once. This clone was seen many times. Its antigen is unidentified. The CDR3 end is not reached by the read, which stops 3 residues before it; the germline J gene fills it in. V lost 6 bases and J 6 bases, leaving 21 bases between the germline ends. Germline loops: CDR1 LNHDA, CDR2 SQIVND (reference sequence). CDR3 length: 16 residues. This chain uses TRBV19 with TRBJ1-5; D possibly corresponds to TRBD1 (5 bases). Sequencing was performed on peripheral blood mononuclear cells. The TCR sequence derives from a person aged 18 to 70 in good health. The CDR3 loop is CASRVRTTSSAQPQHF. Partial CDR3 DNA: TGTGCCAGTAGGGTCAGGACAACCTCATCCGCTCAGCCC.